The 15 T cell receptor beta chains in this list originate from one sample, sequenced in a study of T cell responses to AZD1222 COVID-19 vaccine. The repertoire was sequenced with immunoSEQ multiplex PCR; TCRdb's copy has only in-frame clones and lacks some. The sample carries about 150,000 clones, approximately 87% recorded once. The input for sequencing was peripheral blood, taken on day 0 of MenACWY control vaccination. These receptor sequences come from an adult in good health.

The V gene is TRBV19, the J gene TRBJ1-2; 7 bases line up with TRBD1. There are 16 residues in the CDR3. J was trimmed by 1 base and V by 6 bases; bases with no gene match: 11. Per germline, CDR1 LNHDA and CDR2 SQIVND (reference sequence). Here the CDR3 reads CASSLLFGTDNYGYTF. The CDR3 nucleotides read TGTGCCAGTAGCTTACTCTTTGGGACAGATAACTATGGCTACACCTTC. Filled out from reference TRBV19 and TRBJ1-2, the complete variable domain reads DGGITQSPKYLFRKEGQNVTLSCEQNLNHDAMYWYRQDPGQGLRLIYYSQIVNDFQKGDIAEGYSVSREKKESFPLTVTSAQKNPTAFYLCASSLLFGTDNYGYTFGSGTRLTVV.

The rearrangement joins TRBV6-5 to TRBJ1-4; D unresolved. The CDR3 is 16 amino acids. V gave up 4 bases and J gave up 0 bases, with 12 bases separating them. CDR1 and CDR2 (germline): MNHEY, SVGAGI. CDR3 coding DNA: TGTGCCAGCAGTTCCCTCCGGAGGGCAACTAATGAAAAACTGTTTTTT. As protein: CASSSLRRATNEKLFF.

The genes are TRBV11-2 and TRBJ2-6, with D hard to call. The germline gives CDR1 SGHAT, CDR2 FQNNGV. The V and J ends lost 4 bases and 3 bases respectively, with 16 bases between them. The CDR3 runs to 17 residues. The CDR3 coding sequence is TGTGCCAGCAGCTCTCCCGGGCTTTTCGGTGGGGCCAACGTCCTGACTTTC. Protein sequence: CASSSPGLFGGANVLTF.

CDR3 DNA: TGTGCCAGCAGTGAAAGGGCACTAGCTAACTATGGCTACACCTTC. Translating gives CASSERALANYGYTF. This chain links TRBV2 with TRBJ1-2, with no clear D. Germline CDR1 reads SNHLY; CDR2 reads FYNNEI. V was trimmed by 2 bases and J by 0 bases, leaving 10 bases between them. This CDR3 region has 15 residues. The entire variable domain, with the rest obtained from reference TRBV2 and TRBJ1-2, is as follows: EPEVTQTPSHQVTQMGQEVILRCVPISNHLYFYWYRQILGQKVEFLVSFYNNEISEKSEIFDDQFSVERPDGSNFTLKIRSTKLEDSAMYFCASSERALANYGYTFGSGTRLTVV.

The gene calls are TRBV5-1 and TRBJ2-2; D remains unclear. The germline V gene has CDR1 SGHRS and CDR2 YFSETQ. Deletions cut 4 bases from V and 5 bases from J, with 6 bases between. The CDR3 sequence is 12 residues long. The CDR3 spells CASSVVTGELFF. CDR3 DNA: TGCGCCAGCAGCGTCGTAACCGGGGAGCTGTTTTTT. Based on the CDR3 plus reference TRBV5-1 and TRBJ2-2, the full variable domain is KAGVTQTPRYLIKTRGQQVTLSCSPISGHRSVSWYQQTPGQGLQFLFEYFSETQRNKGNFPGRFSGRQFSNSRSEMNVSTLELGDSALYLCASSVVTGELFFGEGSRLTVL.

The CDR3 protein is CASSLAGTALEDEQYV. The CDR3 DNA reads as TGTGCCAGCAGCTTAGCCGGGACAGCCCTCGAGGACGAGCAGTACGTC. This chain joins TRBV7-8 and TRBJ2-7; 7 positions agree with TRBD1. The germline V gene encodes CDR1 SGHVS and CDR2 FQNEAQ. This CDR3 contains 16 residues. V lost 0 bases and J lost 5; bases outside the gene matches: 10.

The chain uses TRBV11-3 and TRBJ2-2; TRBD2 matches 8 bases. The CDR3 totals 13 residues. With V trimmed by 4 bases and J by 7 bases, 2 bases remained unmatched. The V gene's germline CDR1 is SGHNT and CDR2 YENEEA. The CDR3 coding sequence is TGTGCCAGCAGCTCACGGGAGGGCGGGGAGCTGTTTTTT. Its translation is CASSSREGGELFF.

The chain combines TRBV11-3 with TRBJ2-7; tentatively, D is TRBD2 (6 bases). Germline values: CDR1 SGHNT, CDR2 YENEEA. V shed 5 bases and J shed 3 bases, with 11 bases lying between them. The CDR3 runs 13 residues. The CDR3 sequence is CASSPGLIYEQYF. As DNA, the CDR3 is TGTGCCAGCAGCCCGGGACTCATCTACGAGCAGTACTTC.

The V gene is TRBV30, the J gene TRBJ1-1, with TRBD1 as a possible D gene (5 bases). CDR3 length: 17 residues. Per germline, CDR1 GTSNPN and CDR2 SVGIG (reference sequence). The ends were cut back, 5 bases at V and 4 bases at J, with 26 bases in the middle. For the CDR3, the DNA is TGTGCCTGGGGAAACTTCCATGGGGCAGGCCTGAGCACTGAAGCTTTCTTT. Translating it yields CAWGNFHGAGLSTEAFF.

The chain employs TRBV29-1 and TRBJ2-1; D remains unclear. The germline V gene encodes CDR1 SQVTM and CDR2 ANQGSEA. CDR3 length equals 14 residues. Trimming shortened V by 8 bases and J by 5 bases, and 19 bases separated the two germline ends. Written as DNA, the CDR3 is TGCAGCACCGGCAATGACCCGGCGAACAATGAGCAGTTCTTC. Its translation is CSTGNDPANNEQFF.

This clone has only one observation. The genes are TRBV27 and TRBJ1-2; no definite D call. The CDR3 runs 13 residues. V lost 6 bases, J lost 5 bases, and 13 bases lay in between. Germline V gives CDR1 MNHEY, CDR2 SMNVEV (reference sequence). CDR3 nucleotide sequence: TGTGCCAGCAGCCTTATGGGTCTTTATGGCTACACCTTC. Translation: CASSLMGLYGYTF.

The chain uses TRBV6-5 and TRBJ2-7, with 7 bases identical to TRBD2. Per germline, CDR1 MNHEY and CDR2 SVGAGI. Trimming cost V 6 bases and J 0 bases; bases outside gene matches: 8. The CDR3 is 15 residues long. CDR3 protein: CASRVAGPSSYEQYV. For the CDR3, the DNA is TGTGCCAGCAGAGTAGCGGGCCCGAGCTCCTACGAGCAGTACGTC.

DNA for the CDR3: TGTGCCAGCAGACCCGGGACTAGCGGGTGGGATGAGCAGTTCTTC. This gives the protein CASRPGTSGWDEQFF. This chain uses TRBV6-5 with TRBJ2-1; 12 bases match TRBD2. The germline V gene encodes CDR1 MNHEY and CDR2 SVGAGI. The CDR3 extends over 15 amino acids. V shed 6 bases, J shed 8 bases, and the junction held 8 bases outside the gene matches.

This clone was recorded once. The chain uses TRBV18 and TRBJ2-2; TRBD2 matches at 11 bases. CDR1 and CDR2 from the germline V gene are KGHSH and LQKENI. This CDR3 has 17 residues. The junction had 5 bases not matched to a gene; V was cut back by 1 base and J by 4 bases. For the CDR3, the DNA is TGTGCCAGCTCACCACGCGAACTAGCGGGAGTCACCGGGGAGCTGTTTTTT. Encoded protein: CASSPRELAGVTGELFF.

This chain links TRBV10-1 with TRBJ1-6; D is undetermined. Germline V gives CDR1 WNHNN, CDR2 SYGVQD (reference sequence). The V and J ends lost 5 bases and 7 bases respectively, with 9 bases between them. The CDR3 sequence is 13 residues long. In nucleotides, the CDR3 is TGCGCCAGCAGTTCCACTTGGAATTCACCCCTCCACTTT. Translated: CASSSTWNSPLHF.